Described below is a single T cell receptor (beta chain) sequence and its context. This clonotype showed up just a few times. Its antigen is unknown. No base qualities exist here, and no much larger clone lies one base off it. The sequencing machine was an Illumina HiSeq 2500. Quantitative 5'-RACE with molecular barcodes was the method used to prepare the TCR beta libraries. The authors' pipeline ran thus. To identify disease-linked TCR variants, a new computational method was used, one built on a probabilistic model of VDJ rearrangement. The raw public data were reprocessed by TCRdb itself: fastp quality trimming at Q25, MiXCR clonotype calling, in-frame beta chains only. Each CDR3 protein appears once, grouped with its most common genes and DNA. None of the V and J calls come from the authors' own analysis; TCRdb made them. Recorded for this sample are some 200,000 distinct CDR3 sequences; approximately 7.4% of them occurred a single time. The ten largest clones add up to 13% to 15% of the sample.

According to the germline V gene, CDR1 reads LGHNA and CDR2 reads YNFKEQ. The CDR3 spans 15 residues, from the cysteine through the phenylalanine. CDR3 DNA only is kept here, 45 bases in frame from base 1. After removal of 6 bases from V and 2 bases from J, the junction retains 10 bases not matched to a gene. This entry is derived from a study of CD8 T cells in ankylosing spondylitis (dated by TCRdb to 2016 to 2017). Background for the entire study: The study profiled T cell receptor beta repertoires in healthy donors and ankylosing spondylitis patients to find disease-linked TCR variants. In total, the full study cohort was made up of approximately 99 healthy donors and approximately 24 ankylosing spondylitis patients. Peripheral blood samples were taken, and synovial fluid was additionally collected from ankylosing spondylitis patients. General study outcomes and caveats: The disease-linked clones had a CD8+ phenotype and were found at relatively low frequencies in peripheral blood. A TCR beta motif made up of seven or eight highly homologous amino acid variants appeared to be characteristic of blood from ankylosing spondylitis patients. Significant enrichment of the disease-linked clones was reported in matched synovial fluid samples from ankylosing spondylitis patients. Some TCR beta motif variants had previously been reported in synovial fluid and blood of reactive arthritis patients, which suggested common disease-initiation mechanisms.

The chain is encoded by TRBV4-2 joined to TRBJ2-7, with 7 bases aligning to TRBD1. The TCR was taken from a male donor with ankylosing spondylitis. The sample consisted of blood, either unsorted or a sorted T cell fraction (not recorded which). The CDR3 has the sequence CASSLGQVDPYEQYF. The DNA reads TGTGCCAGCAGTCTAGGACAGGTGGATCCCTACGAGCAGTACTTC.